This T cell receptor (beta chain) was identified during a study of shared clonotypes between healthy human individuals. The study enrolled healthy HIV-negative adults without recent acute infections or vaccinations as donors. Genomic DNA of unsorted samples came from roughly 90 million PBMCs. Sequencing was performed on unsorted PBMC DNA using ten immunoSEQ deep assay plates. Repertoires were generated with immunoSEQ multiplex PCR, while TCRdb's copy carries only in-frame clones and drops some. The sample lists about 490,000 clones; 79% were seen once. The sequence derives from a woman aged 40-49 years in good health. Some clones in this sample may be carry-over from other donors' samples. The sequencing sample was made of PBMCs.

CDR3 loop: CASSSSGNTYEQYF. The CDR3 DNA reads as TGTGCCAGCAGCTCTAGCGGCAATACCTACGAGCAGTACTTC. The V and J genes are TRBV7-3 and TRBJ2-7; 7 positions match TRBD2. Germline values: CDR1 SGHTA, CDR2 FQGTGA. Losses at the gene ends were 4 bases for V and 2 bases for J; bases not matched to a gene: 5. The CDR3 has 14 amino acids.